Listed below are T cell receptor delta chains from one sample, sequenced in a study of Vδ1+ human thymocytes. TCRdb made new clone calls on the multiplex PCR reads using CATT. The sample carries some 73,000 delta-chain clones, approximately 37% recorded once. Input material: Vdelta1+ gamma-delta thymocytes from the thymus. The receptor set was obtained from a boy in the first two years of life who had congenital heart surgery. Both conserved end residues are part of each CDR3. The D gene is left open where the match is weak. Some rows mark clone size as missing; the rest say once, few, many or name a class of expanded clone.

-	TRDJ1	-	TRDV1	CALGAGDSYVSLWGLVRKDTDKLIF	TGTGCTCTTGGGGCCGGGGATTCCTACGTCTCTCTTTGGGGCCTCGTGAGGAAGGACACCGATAAACTCATCTTT
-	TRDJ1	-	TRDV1	CALGELEAPVGTLRSTDKLIF	TGTGCTCTTGGGGAACTTGAAGCCCCTGTGGGGACATTGAGGAGCACCGATAAACTCATCTTT
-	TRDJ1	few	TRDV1	CALGELHPYTDKLIF	TGTGCTCTTGGGGAACTTCACCCGTACACCGATAAACTCATCTTT
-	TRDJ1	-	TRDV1	CALGELTGPTDKLIF	TGTGCTCTTGGGGAACTAACCGGACCTACCGATAAACTCATCTTT
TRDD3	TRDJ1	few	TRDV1	CALGELLRTGVMYTDKLIF	TGTGCTCTTGGGGAACTCCTACGTACTGGGGTCATGTACACCGATAAACTCATCTTT
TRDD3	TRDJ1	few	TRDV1	CALGELSGGYYYTDKLIF	TGTGCTCTTGGGGAACTTTCAGGGGGATACTATTACACCGATAAACTCATCTTT
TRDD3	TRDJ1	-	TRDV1	CALGVPKSRHLGGLSDKLIF	TGTGCTCTTGGGGTCCCGAAATCCCGACACCTGGGGGGATTATCCGATAAACTCATCTTT
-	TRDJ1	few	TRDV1	CALGELRLPTVWGSLYTDKLIF	TGTGCTCTTGGGGAACTCCGCCTTCCTACGGTCTGGGGGAGCCTTTACACCGATAAACTCATCTTT
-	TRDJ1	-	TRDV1	CALGELLPTRDTPVKLIF	TGTGCTCTTGGGGAACTCCTTCCTACGAGGGATACGCCTGTTAAACTCATCTTT
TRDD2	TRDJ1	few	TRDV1	CALGELPFLRNRGRAPTYTDKLIF	TGTGCTCTTGGGGAACTCCCCTTCCTACGGAATAGGGGACGGGCCCCCACGTACACCGATAAACTCATCTTT
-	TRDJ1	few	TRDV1	CALGELGPPTLLSGGFGGSTDKLIF	TGTGCTCTTGGGGAACTAGGTCCTCCTACACTTCTCTCTGGGGGGTTTGGGGGAAGCACCGATAAACTCATCTTT
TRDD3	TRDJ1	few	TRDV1	CALGELHFVRTGGYAKLIF	TGTGCTCTTGGGGAACTCCACTTTGTACGGACTGGGGGATACGCCAAACTCATCTTT
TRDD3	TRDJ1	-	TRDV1	CALFLGLGGAPGLYTDKLIF	TGTGCTCTTTTCCTGGGCCTGGGGGGGGCTCCTGGTCTTTACACCGATAAACTCATCTTT
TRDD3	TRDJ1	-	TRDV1	CALGEPVAPGGYNYTDKLIF	TGTGCTCTTGGGGAACCGGTGGCGCCTGGGGGATACAACTACACCGATAAACTCATCTTT
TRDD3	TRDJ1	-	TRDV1	CALGELPAPVMGDSDKLIF	TGTGCTCTTGGGGAACTCCCGGCTCCGGTAATGGGGGATAGCGATAAACTCATCTTT
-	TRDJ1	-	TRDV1	CALGEDPPRPDLGTQYTDKLIF	TGTGCTCTTGGGGAAGATCCCCCACGTCCAGACCTGGGGACCCAGTACACCGATAAACTCATCTTT
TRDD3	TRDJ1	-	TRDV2	CATRWGIPPVTDKLIF	TGTGCCACCAGATGGGGGATACCACCTGTCACCGATAAACTCATCTTT
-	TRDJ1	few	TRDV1	CALGGRGPSSPRDKRDTGSQYTDKLIF	TGTGCTCTTGGGGGACGTGGCCCCTCTTCCCCCCGTGACAAGCGAGATACTGGAAGCCAGTACACCGATAAACTCATCTTT
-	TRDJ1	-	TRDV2	CACVGWGNTDKLIF	TGTGCCTGTGTAGGCTGGGGCAACACCGATAAACTCATCTTT
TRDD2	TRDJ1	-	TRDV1	CALGVPSYTSLDKLIF	TGTGCTCTTGGGGTACCTTCCTACACCTCCCTAGATAAACTCATCTTT